Each of the 27 T cell receptor beta chains below was sequenced from the same sample in a study of siplizumab effects on memory and regulatory T cells. Sequencing was performed with immunoSEQ multiplex PCR; in TCRdb, only in-frame clones are kept and a portion is missing. This table holds 40,000 to 45,000 clones, around 92% found once. Sequenced sample: naive CD4+ T cells sorted from blood. All receptors come from a human donor in good health.

The CDR3 spells CASRRAGTYEQYF. The CDR3, as DNA: TGTGCCAGTAGAAGGGCAGGAACCTACGAGCAGTACTTC. V gene TRBV19 combines with J gene TRBJ2-7; D not certain. CDR1 is LNHDA, CDR2 SQIVND, per germline (reference sequence). Trimming left V 6 bases short and J 2 bases short, with 11 bases between. The CDR3 contains 13 residues.

The V and J genes are TRBV11-1 and TRBJ2-3, with 15 bases that match TRBD2. This CDR3 is 15 amino acids long. Germline CDR1 and CDR2: SGHAT and FQDESV (reference sequence). Losses at the gene ends were 4 bases for V and 9 bases for J; bases not matched to a gene: 5. The chain's CDR3 is CASSSGLAGGKTQYF. The CDR3 bases are TGTGCCAGCAGCTCCGGACTAGCGGGGGGGAAAACGCAGTATTTT.

The chain joins TRBV6-1 to TRBJ2-1, with 8 bases aligning to TRBD2. The junction had 5 bases not matched to a gene; V was cut back by 5 bases and J by 2 bases. The CDR3 runs to 15 residues. Germline CDR1 and CDR2: MNHNS and SASEGT. The CDR3 DNA reads as TGTGCCAGCAGTCCCGGGAGGGGAACCTACAATGAGCAGTTCTTC. Translating it yields CASSPGRGTYNEQFF.

The genes are TRBV30 and TRBJ1-1; perhaps TRBD1 as D (5 bases). V dropped 4 bases and J dropped 6 bases, with 12 bases sitting between them. The germline V gene has CDR1 GTSNPN and CDR2 SVGIG (reference sequence). This CDR3 comprises 12 residues. CDR3: CAWTGVGAEAFF. CDR3 in DNA: TGTGCCTGGACCGGTGTGGGGGCTGAAGCTTTCTTT.

The rearrangement links TRBV5-4 to TRBJ2-1, with TRBD1 matching 8 bases. In germline, CDR1 is SGHNT, CDR2 YYREEE (reference sequence). V shed 3 bases, J shed 12 bases, and the junction held 14 bases outside the gene matches. The CDR3 runs to 15 residues. CDR3 sequence reads: CASSSGGAYIRRQFF. CDR3 DNA: TGTGCCAGCAGCTCAGGGGGCGCATACATCCGGCGGCAGTTCTTC.

This clone was observed a single time. J is TRBJ2-1 and V is TRBV6-4, with 9 bases aligning to TRBD2. Losses at the gene ends were 4 bases for V and 3 bases for J; bases not matched to a gene: 4. This CDR3 has 15 amino acids. The V gene's germline CDR1 is MRHNA and CDR2 SNTAGT. The CDR3 is CASSASGDNYNEQFF. CDR3 sequence (DNA): TGTGCCAGCAGTGCTAGCGGGGACAACTACAATGAGCAGTTCTTC.

The chain employs TRBV6-1 and TRBJ2-7; 10 bases agree with TRBD1. The CDR3 contains 15 residues. Losses at the gene ends were 3 bases for V and 5 bases for J; bases not matched to a gene: 7. Germline V CDR1 and CDR2: MNHNS, SASEGT. The CDR3 reads CASSDFGDRGDEQYF. In DNA form, the CDR3 reads TGTGCCAGCAGTGACTTCGGGGACAGGGGTGACGAGCAGTACTTC.

This chain links TRBV6-6 with TRBJ2-3, with D hard to call. The CDR3 sequence is 13 residues long. V lost 2 bases and J 3 bases, leaving 6 bases between the germline ends. CDR1 and CDR2 from the germline V gene are MNHNY and SVGAGI (reference sequence). The CDR3 nucleotides read TGTGCCAGCAGTTACGGGTATACAGATACGCAGTATTTT. Translating gives CASSYGYTDTQYF.

The rearrangement uses TRBV19 and TRBJ2-2; 7 bases are shared with TRBD2. CDR3 size: 18 residues. The junction had 14 bases not matched to a gene; V was cut back by 7 bases and J by 0 bases. Germline V gene data show CDR1 as LNHDA and CDR2 as SQIVND (reference sequence). This chain's CDR3 is CASTVTWGRGPNTGELFF. Written as DNA, the CDR3 is TGTGCCAGTACCGTCACATGGGGGAGGGGACCGAACACCGGGGAGCTGTTTTTT.

The chain carries TRBV19 and TRBJ2-1; 10 bases map to TRBD1. CDR1 is LNHDA, CDR2 SQIVND, per germline (reference sequence). V gave up 10 bases and J gave up 1 base; unmatched junction bases: 7. The CDR3 has 15 amino acids. The CDR3 protein is CATTTGQGSYNEQFF. The CDR3 DNA reads TGTGCCACAACAACGGGACAGGGGTCCTACAATGAGCAGTTCTTC.

The chain combines TRBV19 with TRBJ1-2, with 10 bases matching TRBD1. The CDR3 has 16 residues. J lost 4 bases, V lost 6 bases, and 11 bases had no gene match. The germline gives CDR1 LNHDA, CDR2 SQIVND (reference sequence). The CDR3 region has the DNA TGTGCCAGTAGGGGTGCTCCGGGACAGGGGAGCTATGGCTACACCTTC. This translates into CASRGAPGQGSYGYTF.

The V gene is TRBV7-9, the J gene TRBJ1-3; no clear D gene. V lost 8 bases and J lost 0, with 11 bases in between. The CDR3 is 14 amino acids. Germline V gene sequence: CDR1 SEHNR, CDR2 FQNEAQ (reference sequence). The CDR3 region is CASEAVISGNTIYF. CDR3 nucleotide sequence: TGTGCCAGCGAGGCCGTGATCTCTGGAAACACCATATATTTT.

The chain has TRBV10-1 and TRBJ2-7; D is unresolved. The germline CDR1 and CDR2 sequences are WNHNN and SYGVQD (reference sequence). The CDR3 is 13 residues long. The ends were cut back, 9 bases at V and 9 bases at J, with 21 bases in the middle. For the CDR3, the DNA is TGCGCCAGTATTAAGCATCGAGCAGTTGCGCAGTACTTC. Translation: CASIKHRAVAQYF.

V gene TRBV5-4 combines with J gene TRBJ1-2, with D perhaps TRBD1 (5 bases). Germline V gene sequence: CDR1 SGHNT, CDR2 YYREEE (reference sequence). CDR3 size: 15 residues. Trimming took 4 bases from V and 1 from J, leaving 14 bases between them. The CDR3 loop reads CASSQVSGYNYGYTF. CDR3 nucleotides: TGTGCCAGCAGCCAAGTTTCAGGGTATAACTATGGCTACACCTTC.

This chain joins TRBV6-6 and TRBJ1-2, with 10 bases lining up with TRBD1. V was clipped by 5 bases and J by 6 bases; unmatched bases: 3. This CDR3 comprises 13 residues. Germline CDR1 and CDR2: MNHNY and SVGAGI (reference sequence). The CDR3 DNA is TGTGCCAGCAGTACCGGGACAGGGGATGGCTACACCTTC. Translated, it gives CASSTGTGDGYTF.

The rearrangement joins TRBV23-1 to TRBJ2-7; D is possibly TRBD2 (5 bases). TRBV23-1 is classed as an ORF, of uncertain function. The CDR3 contains 13 residues. Trimming stripped 9 bases from V and 6 bases from J, with 18 bases between. CDR3 protein: CASPGKDFPEQYF. The CDR3 DNA reads as TGCGCCAGTCCGGGGAAAGATTTCCCCGAGCAGTACTTC.

This sequence joins TRBV20-1 and TRBJ2-4; D remains ambiguous. Germline assignment: CDR1 DFQATT and CDR2 SNEGSKA (reference sequence). This CDR3 contains 11 residues. Trimming removed 5 bases at V and 1 base at J, with 3 bases between. The CDR3 loop is CSALAKNIQYF. The CDR3 nucleotides are TGCAGTGCTTTGGCCAAAAACATTCAGTACTTC.

V and J are TRBV11-2 and TRBJ2-5; D is possibly TRBD1 (5 bases). The CDR3 has 14 amino acids. The V end was cut by 6 bases, the J end by 0 bases, with 11 bases between. Per germline, CDR1 SGHAT and CDR2 FQNNGV. CDR3 bases: TGTGCCAGCAGATCCAGGACACACCAAGAGACCCAGTACTTC. It specifies CASRSRTHQETQYF.

This sequence joins TRBV10-3 and TRBJ2-3; 14 bases agree with TRBD2. The CDR3 contains 17 residues. Germline values: CDR1 ENHRY, CDR2 SYGVKD. The J segment lost 6 bases and the V segment lost 3 bases, leaving 8 bases of the junction unmatched. The CDR3 DNA reads TGTGCCATCAGTGATCGGACTAGCGGGGGGAAGGGGGATACGCAGTATTTT. Residues: CAISDRTSGGKGDTQYF.

V gene TRBV10-3 combines with J gene TRBJ2-1; 12 nucleotides align to TRBD2. From germline, CDR1 is ENHRY and CDR2 SYGVKD. The J segment lost 7 bases and the V segment lost 3 bases, leaving 4 bases of the junction unmatched. This CDR3 is 15 amino acids long. The CDR3 protein is CAISESSGRANEQFF. In nucleotides, the CDR3 is TGTGCCATCAGTGAATCTAGCGGGAGGGCGAATGAGCAGTTCTTC.

This chain uses TRBV2 with TRBJ2-7; D not resolved. V was trimmed by 3 bases and J by 3 bases, leaving 6 bases between them. CDR1 and CDR2 (germline): SNHLY, FYNNEI. This CDR3 spans 12 amino acids. The CDR3 loop is CASSEMSYEQYF. In nucleotides, the CDR3 is TGTGCCAGCAGTGAGATGAGCTACGAGCAGTACTTC.

The chain has TRBV18 and TRBJ1-1; perhaps TRBD1 as D (5 bases). There are 16 residues in the CDR3. V was trimmed by 1 base and J by 0 bases, leaving 12 bases between them. Per the germline V gene, CDR1 is KGHSH and CDR2 is LQKENI. CDR3 coding DNA: TGTGCCAGCTCACCACTCGGACAAACCATGAACACTGAAGCTTTCTTT. Its translation: CASSPLGQTMNTEAFF.

CDR3 nucleotides: TGCGCCAGCAGCTTCGAGACAGGGCCGGAGACCCAGTACTTC. Its protein is CASSFETGPETQYF. This rearrangement joins TRBV5-1 to TRBJ2-5, with TRBD1 matching 7 bases. There are 14 residues in the CDR3. The germline CDR1 and CDR2 sequences are SGHRS and YFSETQ. After removal of 2 bases from V and 5 bases from J, the junction contained 6 bases not matched to a gene.

The chain has TRBV4-2 and TRBJ2-7; 7 bases line up with TRBD2. Unmatched junction bases numbered 8, after V lost 1 base and J lost 5 bases. The CDR3 contains 15 residues. The germline gives CDR1 LGHNA, CDR2 YNFKEQ. CDR3 coding DNA: TGTGCCAGCAGCCAAGGCCGCGGGAGTGATGACGAGCAGTACTTC. This gives the protein CASSQGRGSDDEQYF.

The chain couples TRBV29-1 to TRBJ2-1; TRBD1 is a possible D gene (5 bases). The germline V gene has CDR1 SQVTM and CDR2 ANQGSEA. This CDR3 region has 14 residues. Trimming stripped 5 bases from V and 2 bases from J, with 13 bases between. As DNA, the CDR3 is TGCAGCGTTACTGTGTTGGGGCCCTACAATGAGCAGTTCTTC. This sequence encodes CSVTVLGPYNEQFF.

The CDR3 loop reads CAWRTKGGTEAFF. The CDR3 DNA is TGTGCCTGGAGGACGAAGGGCGGGACTGAAGCTTTCTTT. The genes are TRBV30 and TRBJ1-1; no reliable D call. V was pared by 3 bases and J by 5 bases, with 13 bases between. CDR3 length: 13 amino acids. Germline loops: CDR1 GTSNPN, CDR2 SVGIG (reference sequence). Full variable domain (rest looked up from reference TRBV30 and TRBJ1-1): SQTIHQWPATLVQPVGSPLSLECTVEGTSNPNLYWYRQAAGRGLQLLFYSVGIGQISSEVPQNLSASRPQDRQFILSSKKLLLSDSGFYLCAWRTKGGTEAFFGQGTRLTVV.

The chain links TRBV18 to TRBJ2-2; unclear D gene. Germline V gene lookup returns CDR1 KGHSH and CDR2 LQKENI. V shed 3 bases and J shed 8 bases, with 4 bases lying between them. CDR3 length: 11 residues. CDR3 amino acids: CASSPEGELFF. CDR3 in DNA: TGTGCCAGCTCACCGGAGGGGGAGCTGTTTTTT.